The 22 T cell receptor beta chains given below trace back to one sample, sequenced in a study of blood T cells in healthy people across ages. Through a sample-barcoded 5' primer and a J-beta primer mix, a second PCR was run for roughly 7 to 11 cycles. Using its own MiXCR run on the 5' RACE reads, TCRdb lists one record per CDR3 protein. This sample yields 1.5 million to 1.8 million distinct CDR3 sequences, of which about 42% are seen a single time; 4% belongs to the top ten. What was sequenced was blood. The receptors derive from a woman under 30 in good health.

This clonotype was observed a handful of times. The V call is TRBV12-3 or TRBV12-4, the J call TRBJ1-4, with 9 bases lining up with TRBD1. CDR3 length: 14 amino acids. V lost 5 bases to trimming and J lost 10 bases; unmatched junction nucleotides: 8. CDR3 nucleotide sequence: TGTGCCAGCAGTACCCGGGACAGGGACGGAAAACTGTTTTTT. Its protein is CASSTRDRDGKLFF.

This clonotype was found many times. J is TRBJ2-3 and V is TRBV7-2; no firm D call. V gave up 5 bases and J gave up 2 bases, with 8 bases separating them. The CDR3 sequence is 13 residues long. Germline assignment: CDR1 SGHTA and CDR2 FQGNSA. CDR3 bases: TGTGCCAGCAGCCCAAGGTTCACAGATACGCAGTATTTT. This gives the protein CASSPRFTDTQYF.

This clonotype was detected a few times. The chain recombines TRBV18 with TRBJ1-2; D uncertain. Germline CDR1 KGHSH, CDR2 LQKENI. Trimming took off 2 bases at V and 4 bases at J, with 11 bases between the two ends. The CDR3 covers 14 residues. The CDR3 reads CASSPGQQTYGYTF. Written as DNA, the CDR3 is TGTGCCAGCTCACCAGGCCAGCAGACCTATGGCTACACCTTC.

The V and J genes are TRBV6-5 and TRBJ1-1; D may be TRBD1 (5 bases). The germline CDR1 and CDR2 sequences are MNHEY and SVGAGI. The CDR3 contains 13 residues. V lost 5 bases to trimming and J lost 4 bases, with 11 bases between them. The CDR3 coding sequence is TGTGCCAGCAGTGACGTAGGGACCACTGAAGCTTTCTTT. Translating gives CASSDVGTTEAFF.

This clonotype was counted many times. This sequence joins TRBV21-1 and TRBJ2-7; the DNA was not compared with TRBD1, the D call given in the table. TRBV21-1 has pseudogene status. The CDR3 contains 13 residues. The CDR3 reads CASSLYRDNEQYF. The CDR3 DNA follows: TGTGCCAGCAGCTTATACAGGGACAACGAGCAGTACTTC.

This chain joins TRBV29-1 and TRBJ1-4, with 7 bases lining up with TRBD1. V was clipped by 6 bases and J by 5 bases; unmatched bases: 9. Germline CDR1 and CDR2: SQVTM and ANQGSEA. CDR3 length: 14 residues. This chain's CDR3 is CSVADRVDNEKLFF. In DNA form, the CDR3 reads TGCAGCGTGGCTGACAGGGTCGACAATGAAAAACTGTTTTTT.

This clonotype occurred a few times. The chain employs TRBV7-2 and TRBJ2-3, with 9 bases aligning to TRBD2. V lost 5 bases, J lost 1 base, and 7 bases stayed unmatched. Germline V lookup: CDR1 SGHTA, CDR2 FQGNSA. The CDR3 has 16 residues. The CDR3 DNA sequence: TGTGCCAGCAGCCAACAGCGGGGGGCGGGCACAGATACGCAGTATTTT. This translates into CASSQQRGAGTDTQYF.

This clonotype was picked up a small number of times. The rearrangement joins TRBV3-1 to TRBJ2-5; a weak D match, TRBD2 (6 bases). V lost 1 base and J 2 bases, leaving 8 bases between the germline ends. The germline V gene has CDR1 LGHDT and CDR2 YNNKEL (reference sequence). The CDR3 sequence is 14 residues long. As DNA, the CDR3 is TGTGCCAGCAGCCAAGTGGGGGGACAAGAGACCCAGTACTTC. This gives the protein CASSQVGGQETQYF.

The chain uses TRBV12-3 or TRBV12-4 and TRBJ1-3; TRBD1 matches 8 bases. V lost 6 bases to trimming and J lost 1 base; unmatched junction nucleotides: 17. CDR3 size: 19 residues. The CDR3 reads CASSPGYPDRAISGNTIYF. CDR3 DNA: TGTGCCAGCAGCCCCGGGTATCCGGACAGGGCCATTTCTGGAAACACCATATATTTT.

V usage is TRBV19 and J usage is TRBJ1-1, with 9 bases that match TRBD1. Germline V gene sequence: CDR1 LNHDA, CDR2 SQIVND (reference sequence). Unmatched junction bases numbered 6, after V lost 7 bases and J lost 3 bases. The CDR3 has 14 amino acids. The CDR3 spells CASNRGRSDTEAFF. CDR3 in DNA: TGTGCCAGTAACAGGGGGCGGTCGGACACTGAAGCTTTCTTT. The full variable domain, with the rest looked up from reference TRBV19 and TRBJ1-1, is DGGITQSPKYLFRKEGQNVTLSCEQNLNHDAMYWYRQDPGQGLRLIYYSQIVNDFQKGDIAEGYSVSREKKESFPLTVTSAQKNPTAFYLCASNRGRSDTEAFFGQGTRLTVV.

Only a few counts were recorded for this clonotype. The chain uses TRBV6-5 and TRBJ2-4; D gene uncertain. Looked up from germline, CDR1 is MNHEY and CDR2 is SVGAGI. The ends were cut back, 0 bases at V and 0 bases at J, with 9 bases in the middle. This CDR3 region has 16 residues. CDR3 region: CASSYSRHLAKNIQYF. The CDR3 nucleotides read TGTGCCAGCAGTTACTCCAGACACCTAGCCAAAAACATTCAGTACTTC.

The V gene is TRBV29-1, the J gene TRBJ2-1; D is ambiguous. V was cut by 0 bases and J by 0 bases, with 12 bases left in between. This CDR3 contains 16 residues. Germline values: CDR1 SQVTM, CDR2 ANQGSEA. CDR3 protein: CSVEEQLISSYNEQFF. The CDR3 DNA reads TGCAGCGTTGAAGAACAACTTATTAGCTCCTACAATGAGCAGTTCTTC.

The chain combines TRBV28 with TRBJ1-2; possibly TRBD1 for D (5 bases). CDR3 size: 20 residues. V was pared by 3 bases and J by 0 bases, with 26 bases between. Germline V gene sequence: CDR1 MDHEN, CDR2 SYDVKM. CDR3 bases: TGTGCCAGCAGTTTGGGGTTTAATCCCTATTGGGGGGAATCTAACTATGGCTACACCTTC. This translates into CASSLGFNPYWGESNYGYTF.

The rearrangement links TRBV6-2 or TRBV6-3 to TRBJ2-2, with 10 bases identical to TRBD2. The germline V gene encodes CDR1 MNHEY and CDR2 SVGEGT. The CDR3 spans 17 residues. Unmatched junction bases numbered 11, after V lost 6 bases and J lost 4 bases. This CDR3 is CASSLLVAGGPTGELFF. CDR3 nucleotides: TGTGCCAGCAGCCTACTGGTAGCGGGGGGCCCCACCGGGGAGCTGTTTTTT.

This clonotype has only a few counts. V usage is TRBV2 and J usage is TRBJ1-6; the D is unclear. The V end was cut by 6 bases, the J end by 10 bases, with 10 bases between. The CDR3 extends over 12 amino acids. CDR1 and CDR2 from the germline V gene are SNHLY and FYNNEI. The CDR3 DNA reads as TGTGCCAGCAGGACGGAGAGCTCACCCCTCCACTTT. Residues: CASRTESSPLHF.

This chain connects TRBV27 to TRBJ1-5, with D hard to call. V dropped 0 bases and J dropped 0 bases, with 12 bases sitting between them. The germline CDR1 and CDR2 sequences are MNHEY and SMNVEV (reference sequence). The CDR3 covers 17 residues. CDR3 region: CASSLSARWSSNQPQHF. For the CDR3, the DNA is TGTGCCAGCAGTTTATCCGCCCGATGGTCTAGCAATCAGCCCCAGCATTTT.

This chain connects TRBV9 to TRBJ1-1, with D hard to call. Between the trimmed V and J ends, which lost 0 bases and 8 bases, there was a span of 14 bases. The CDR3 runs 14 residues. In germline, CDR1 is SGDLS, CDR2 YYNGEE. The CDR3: CASSVGNRLVEAFF. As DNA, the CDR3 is TGTGCCAGCAGCGTAGGTAACAGATTGGTAGAAGCTTTCTTT.

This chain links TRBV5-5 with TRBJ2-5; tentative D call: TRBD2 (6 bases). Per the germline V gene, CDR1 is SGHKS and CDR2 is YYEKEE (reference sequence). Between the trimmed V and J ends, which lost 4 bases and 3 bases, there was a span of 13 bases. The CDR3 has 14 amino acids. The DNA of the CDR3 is TGTGCCAGCAGCCCCCACGAGCGGGAAGAGACCCAGTACTTC. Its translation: CASSPHEREETQYF.

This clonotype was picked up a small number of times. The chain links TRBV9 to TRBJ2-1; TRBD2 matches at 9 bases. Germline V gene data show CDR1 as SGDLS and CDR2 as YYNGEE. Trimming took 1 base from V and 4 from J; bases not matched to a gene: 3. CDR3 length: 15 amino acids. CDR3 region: CASSVFAGGYNEQFF. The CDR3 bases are TGTGCCAGCAGCGTATTTGCGGGGGGGTACAATGAGCAGTTCTTC.

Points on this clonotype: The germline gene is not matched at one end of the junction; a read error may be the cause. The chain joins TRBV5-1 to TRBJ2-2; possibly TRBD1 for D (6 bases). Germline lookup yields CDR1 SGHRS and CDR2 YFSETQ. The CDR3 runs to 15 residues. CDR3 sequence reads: CASSFWGPNIGELFF. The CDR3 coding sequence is TGCGCCAGCAGCTTTTGGGGGCCGAACATCGGGGAGCTGTTTTTT. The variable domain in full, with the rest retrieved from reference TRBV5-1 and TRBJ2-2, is KAGVTQTPRYLIKTRGQQVTLSCSPISGHRSVSWYQQTPGQGLQFLFEYFSETQRNKGNFPGRFSGRQFSNSRSEMNVSTLELGDSALYLCASSFWGPNIGELFFGEGSRLTVL.

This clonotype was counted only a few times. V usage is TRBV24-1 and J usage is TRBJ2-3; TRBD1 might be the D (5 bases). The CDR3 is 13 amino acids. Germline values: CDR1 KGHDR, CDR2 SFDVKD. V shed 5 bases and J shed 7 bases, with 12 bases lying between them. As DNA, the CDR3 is TGTGCCACCAGTGGTGGGGCGACGAATACGCAGTATTTT. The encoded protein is CATSGGATNTQYF.

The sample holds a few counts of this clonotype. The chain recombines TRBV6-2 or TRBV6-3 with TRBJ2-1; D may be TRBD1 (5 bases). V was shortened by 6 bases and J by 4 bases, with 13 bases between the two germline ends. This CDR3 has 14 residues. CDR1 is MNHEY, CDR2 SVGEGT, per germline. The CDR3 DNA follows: TGTGCCAGCAGCCAACGGACACTTTACAATGAGCAGTTCTTC. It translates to CASSQRTLYNEQFF.